Listed here are 15 T cell receptor beta chains from one sample, sequenced in a study of CD4 T cells in relation to SARS-CoV-2 and coronaviruses. Produced via immunoSEQ multiplex PCR; TCRdb's table is partial and in-frame only. The sample includes about 60,000 clones, around 92% seen only once; the top ten take around 0.43%. Material for sequencing was naive CD4+ T cells from PBMCs. Described subset: naive CD4+ T cells isolated by negative enrichment. These receptors were taken from an adult with COVID-19.

The V call is TRBV3-1 (or the pseudogene TRBV3-2), the J call TRBJ2-7, with D possibly matching TRBD1 (6 bases). CDR3 length equals 14 residues. CDR1 and CDR2 (germline): LGHDT, YNNKEL (reference sequence). V lost 1 base, J lost 3 bases, and 10 bases lay in between. The CDR3 DNA reads TGTGCCAGCAGCCAAGGACAGGCTCTCTACGAGCAGTACTTC. It translates to CASSQGQALYEQYF.

V gene TRBV4-1 combines with J gene TRBJ2-7, with D possibly being TRBD2 (7 bases). This CDR3 is built from 15 residues. Germline V gene lookup returns CDR1 MGHRA and CDR2 YSYEKL. The V end was cut by 0 bases, the J end by 2 bases, with 11 bases between. The chain's CDR3 is CASSQEEGGAYEQYF. The CDR3, as DNA: TGCGCCAGCAGCCAAGAGGAGGGGGGGGCCTACGAGCAGTACTTC.

The chain is built from TRBV7-3 and TRBJ2-7; 10 bases match TRBD1. The CDR3 runs to 15 residues. V gave up 5 bases and J gave up 2 bases; unmatched junction bases: 6. The germline V gene has CDR1 SGHTA and CDR2 FQGTGA. CDR3 loop: CASSPGQGGAYEQYF. CDR3 DNA: TGTGCCAGCAGCCCTGGACAGGGGGGTGCCTACGAGCAGTACTTC.

This clone has only one observation. The rearrangement joins TRBV2 to TRBJ2-5; no clear D gene. V was clipped by 4 bases and J by 4 bases, with 16 bases between them. CDR3 length: 15 amino acids. CDR1 is SNHLY, CDR2 FYNNEI, per germline. The CDR3 here is CASSAYGGFGETQYF. In nucleotides, the CDR3 is TGTGCCAGCAGTGCATATGGCGGCTTCGGAGAGACCCAGTACTTC.

CDR3 amino acids: CASSFMGRGDYEQYF. The DNA for the CDR3 is TGTGCCAGTAGTTTCATGGGTCGGGGGGACTACGAGCAGTACTTC. The chain combines TRBV19 with TRBJ2-7, with 7 positions matching TRBD2. V dropped 5 bases and J dropped 3; count of bases not matched to a gene: 10. Germline lookup yields CDR1 LNHDA and CDR2 SQIVND (reference sequence). The CDR3 consists of 15 residues.

The rearrangement joins TRBV4-2 to TRBJ2-1, with D possibly matching TRBD2 (5 bases). The ends were cut back, 0 bases at V and 6 bases at J, with 15 bases in the middle. The CDR3 consists of 16 residues. Germline CDR1 is LGHNA and CDR2 is YNFKEQ. In DNA form, the CDR3 reads TGTGCCAGCAGCCAAGATACAAGCGGATGGGGCAATGAGCAGTTCTTC. Amino acid sequence: CASSQDTSGWGNEQFF.

CDR3 sequence (DNA): TGTGCCACGGGACTAGCGGGAGTCTCGGACAATGAGCAGTTCTTC. It specifies CATGLAGVSDNEQFF. This sequence joins TRBV27 and TRBJ2-1; 14 nucleotides agree with TRBD2. Unmatched junction bases numbered 7, after V lost 10 bases and J lost 5 bases. Germline V CDR1 and CDR2: MNHEY, SMNVEV (reference sequence). The CDR3 consists of 15 residues.

CDR3 in amino acids: CATSSRWGQQFF. The CDR3 DNA reads TGTGCCACCAGCTCCAGATGGGGCCAACAGTTCTTC. V gene TRBV15 combines with J gene TRBJ2-1, with D maybe TRBD1 (5 bases). V dropped 5 bases and J dropped 13 bases, with 15 bases sitting between them. Germline V gives CDR1 LNHNV, CDR2 YYDKDF (reference sequence). CDR3 size: 12 residues.

This chain connects TRBV7-9 to TRBJ1-1; weak D call: TRBD1 (6 bases). V was pared by 1 base and J by 6 bases, with 15 bases between. CDR1 is SEHNR, CDR2 FQNEAQ, per germline (reference sequence). The CDR3 is made up of 15 amino acids. As DNA, the CDR3 is TGTGCCAGCAGCTTAGTGGGGGCAGGGTGGGCTGAAGCTTTCTTT. This encodes CASSLVGAGWAEAFF.

V usage is TRBV6-5 and J usage is TRBJ2-1; 8 bases fit TRBD1. V lost 7 bases, J lost 10 bases, and 3 bases stayed unmatched. Germline V lookup: CDR1 MNHEY, CDR2 SVGAGI. The CDR3 is 11 amino acids. The CDR3, as DNA: TGTGCCAGCACCAGGGACAGGGAGCAGTTCTTC. It codes for CASTRDREQFF.

The CDR3 loop is CASRPRQGSQPQHF. CDR3 nucleotide sequence: TGTGCCAGTCGACCTCGACAGGGCAGTCAGCCCCAGCATTTT. The chain employs TRBV19 and TRBJ1-5; 7 bases fit TRBD1. Germline CDR1 and CDR2: LNHDA and SQIVND (reference sequence). The CDR3 loop spans 14 amino acids. The V gene end was trimmed by 8 bases and the J gene end by 6 bases; junction bases not matched to a gene: 10.

About this clone itself: The same CDR3 is also encoded by other DNA sequences in this sample. CDR3 DNA: TGTGCCAGCTCCCCCTCACGGAACTATGGCTACACCTTC. It is translated as CASSPSRNYGYTF. The chain recombines TRBV28 with TRBJ1-2; D gene unclear. The CDR3 has 13 residues. CDR1 and CDR2 (germline): MDHEN, SYDVKM. Trimming stripped 8 bases from V and 2 bases from J, with 12 bases between.

This clone was seen once. V usage is TRBV6-5 and J usage is TRBJ1-4, with TRBD1 matching 7 bases. Trimming removed 6 bases from V and 8 bases from J; junction bases left unmatched: 9. Per germline, CDR1 MNHEY and CDR2 SVGAGI. The CDR3 runs to 14 residues. The CDR3 region is CASSKTGLNEKLFF. In DNA form, the CDR3 reads TGTGCCAGCAGCAAGACAGGGTTGAACGAAAAACTGTTTTTT.

V gene TRBV28 combines with J gene TRBJ2-7, with a tentative D call TRBD2 (5 bases). The CDR3 sequence is 15 residues long. Germline CDR1 is MDHEN and CDR2 is SYDVKM. V lost 7 bases and J lost 1, with 17 bases in between. The CDR3 protein is CASTYLPGGSYEQYF. CDR3 in DNA: TGTGCCAGCACGTATCTTCCGGGCGGGTCCTACGAGCAGTACTTC.

This chain joins TRBV3-1 (or the pseudogene TRBV3-2) and TRBJ1-4; 9 nucleotides line up with TRBD1. V dropped 4 bases and J dropped 6; count of bases not matched to a gene: 0. This CDR3 has 13 residues. The germline V gene has CDR1 LGHDT and CDR2 YNNKEL (reference sequence). Written as DNA, the CDR3 is TGTGCCAGCAGCCGGGACAGGGATGAAAAACTGTTTTTT. Amino acids: CASSRDRDEKLFF.